The sequence of this TCR beta chain was determined in a study of shared clonotypes between healthy human individuals (dated by TCRdb to about 2020). Study-level background: A couple of women and a few men aged 18 to 49 years were included in the cohort. For each donor, CD4 naive and CD4 memory were each given three plates, CD8 naive was given two plates, and CD8 memory was given one plate. To estimate repertoire size and how much clonotype sharing occurs between individuals, the study deeply sequenced the blood TCR repertoires of 4 to 6 healthy adults. To increase sequencing depth and limit assay-specific biases, TCR repertoire library preparation and sequencing were carried out by different laboratories using diverse techniques. Per donor, leukapheresis produced somewhere between about 0.8 and 9.5 billion PBMCs.

TCR CDR3 regions were amplified from genomic DNA by multiplex PCR using the deep immunoSEQ assay. Extracted genomic DNA from each cell subset was distributed evenly across all wells of several immunoSEQ 96-well plates, and each plate was treated as a replicate. Each replicate PCR for sorted subsets received approximately 220 ng genomic DNA, equal to roughly 29,000 T cell genomes. The purified libraries were quantified using a Qubit 3.0 fluorometer, sized with a Bioanalyzer 2100, and then quantified again using the KAPA Library Quantification kit. Each immunoSEQ 96-well plate was sequenced on its own single-read 150-cycle Illumina NextSeq 550 flow cell. The original methods were these. Because the immunoSEQ output included only junctional sequences and no quality scores, the filtering could not be the same as the filtering used for full-length reads. To assign V/J genes and CDR3, sequences were annotated against IMGT germline references using PyIR, a Python wrapper for IgBLAST v1.9. Reads with weak V/J assignments (E-value above 1e-6), missing CDR3, stop codons, out-of-frame junctions, or ambiguous translated residues were removed. V3J clonotypes were defined as sequences sharing the same inferred V gene, J gene, and CDR3 amino acid sequence. Percentage overlap between repertoires was calculated by dividing the number of shared unique clonotypes by the size of the smaller repertoire. Repertoire richness was assessed with RTK rarefaction, the Chao1 estimator, and Recon v2.1 estimates of unobserved clonotypes. Generation probabilities for all TCRbeta clonotypes obtained by the gDNA method from a handful of donors were computed using OLGA. The source is immuneACCESS, and TCRdb retained only in-frame sequences with V and J called. Part of the clones is not carried over; for the studies checked, unresolved V genes explain less than half of this, and the remainder is unexplained. The V and J calls and clone size are taken from that table; D and trimming were inferred from the DNA. The sample includes about 1.5 million clones, with approximately 98% observed a single time. Of the sample, 0.45% falls within the top ten clones.

As to this clone: Its target antigen remains unknown. Per-nucleotide qualities are absent, and no much larger clonotype sits a single base away.

The germline V gene sets CDR1 to SGHTA and CDR2 to FQGNSA. V loses 6 bases of germline sequence and J loses 2 bases, and the interval between the two ends is 11 bases. Counted from cysteine to phenylalanine, this CDR3 has 13 amino acids. Only the CDR3 portion is preserved as DNA: 39 bases, with reading frame beginning at the first base. The full study reports these points: Based on pairwise subsampling, the degree of clonotype sharing among donors was expected to be affected by sequencing depth. Sampling was limited to blood, and TCR repertoires in tissue likely differ from TCR repertoires in blood. Naive subsets generally had larger estimated clonotype richness than memory subsets did. Clonotypes shared by all four sorted-subset donors showed higher generation probabilities than non-shared clonotypes. Even with the large sequencing depth, rarefaction of the sorted-subset datasets indicated that sequencing was incomplete. Because the study included only a small number of donors, the genetic and exposure-history diversity represented was limited. Across four donors, approximately 4.9% of naive CD4, roughly 3.3% of naive CD8, 2% to 2.5% of memory CD4, and about 0.44% of memory CD8 clonotypes were shared.

Healthy HIV-negative adults with no recently reported acute infections or vaccinations were included as donors. Every donor was a Caucasian adult residing in Nashville, Tennessee, USA. CD4+ T cells were enriched through magnetic negative selection, after which naive cells were positively selected on CD45RA and the remaining negative fraction served as the memory subset. Blood was collected by leukapheresis, and PBMCs were isolated by Ficoll-Histopaque density gradient centrifugation and then cryopreserved in liquid nitrogen vapor phase. Analytical flow cytometry was used to check the purity and quantity of each magnetically sorted T cell population. Genomic DNA was isolated from every sorted fraction and measured by UV absorbance on a Nanodrop 2000c.

Sequencing input: naive CD4+ T cells sorted from blood. The cell subset or site label corresponds to: CD45RA+ positively selected. The chain uses TRBV7-2 and TRBJ2-7; the D region possibly corresponds to TRBD2 (7 bases align). This sequence originates from a man between 25 and 39 years old in good health. The base sequence is TGTGCCAGCAGTAGGGGGGGGACCTACGAGCAGTACTTC. Its translation reads: CASSRGGTYEQYF.